This is a list of T cell receptor beta chains from one sample in a study of metastatic and nonmetastatic thyroid tumors. TCRdb called clones again from the PCR reads with MiXCR. The sample contains about 92,000 clones, 15% of which appear only once. Sequencing used blood. The receptor source for this set is a female donor with papillary thyroid cancer or a benign thyroid nodule (not recorded which). Some clones in this sample may be carry-over from other donors' samples. The CDR3 runs from the conserved cysteine through the conserved F or W. A D gene is named only where the DNA matches it firmly. Expanded clones are given a class, and other clones once, few, many or no size at all.

CDR3aa: CSAPQGGSGHEQYF
CDR3nt: TGCAGTGCCCCTCAGGGGGGGAGCGGCCACGAGCAGTACTTC
abundance: many
v_gene: TRBV20-1
j_gene: TRBJ2-7
d_gene: NA

CDR3aa: CASSLQETQYF
CDR3nt: TGTGCCAGCAGCCTACAAGAGACCCAGTACTTC
abundance: many
v_gene: TRBV2
j_gene: TRBJ2-5
d_gene: NA

CDR3aa: CASSSRGTTPYEQYF
CDR3nt: TGTGCCAGCAGTTCCCGGGGGACTACACCATACGAGCAGTACTTC
abundance: many
v_gene: TRBV6-1
j_gene: TRBJ2-7
d_gene: TRBD2

CDR3aa: CASSYMGTEQYF
CDR3nt: TGTGCCAGCAGTTATATGGGCACCGAGCAGTACTTC
abundance: many
v_gene: TRBV6-1
j_gene: TRBJ2-7
d_gene: NA

CDR3aa: CALIPGQGLANYGYTF
CDR3nt: TGTGCCCTTATCCCGGGACAGGGTCTCGCCAACTATGGCTACACCTTC
abundance: many
v_gene: TRBV30
j_gene: TRBJ1-2
d_gene: TRBD1

CDR3aa: CSAIPESTGELFF
CDR3nt: TGCAGTGCTATTCCGGAGTCCACCGGGGAGCTGTTTTTT
abundance: NA
v_gene: TRBV20-1
j_gene: TRBJ2-2
d_gene: NA

CDR3aa: CASSLAGGGEKLFF
CDR3nt: TGCGCCAGCAGCTTGGCAGGGGGCGGTGAAAAACTGTTTTTT
abundance: many
v_gene: TRBV5-1
j_gene: TRBJ1-4
d_gene: TRBD1

CDR3aa: CASSSRKGAGTEAFF
CDR3nt: TGTGCCAGCAGCTCCCGAAAGGGGGCGGGCACTGAAGCTTTCTTT
abundance: NA
v_gene: TRBV13
j_gene: TRBJ1-1
d_gene: TRBD1

CDR3aa: CASMIRDSPLHF
CDR3nt: TGTGCCAGCATGATAAGAGATTCACCCCTCCACTTT
abundance: many
v_gene: TRBV28
j_gene: TRBJ1-6
d_gene: NA

CDR3aa: CASSSGTWDVRGYGYTF
CDR3nt: TGTGCCAGCAGCTCCGGGACATGGGACGTCAGGGGCTATGGCTACACCTTC
abundance: NA
v_gene: TRBV11-2
j_gene: TRBJ1-2
d_gene: NA

CDR3aa: CASSLGTASSGANVLTF
CDR3nt: TGTGCCAGCAGCCTTGGGACAGCCTCTTCTGGGGCCAACGTCCTGACTTTC
abundance: many
v_gene: TRBV3-1
j_gene: TRBJ2-6
d_gene: TRBD1

CDR3aa: CASSPAGPEHQPQHF
CDR3nt: TGTGCCAGCAGTCCGGCCGGGCCGGAGCATCAGCCCCAGCATTTT
abundance: NA
v_gene: TRBV27
j_gene: TRBJ1-5
d_gene: NA

CDR3aa: CASSPDLAGHYNEQFF
CDR3nt: TGTGCCAGCAGCCCAGACCTAGCGGGGCACTACAATGAGCAGTTCTTC
abundance: many
v_gene: TRBV7-3
j_gene: TRBJ2-1
d_gene: TRBD2

CDR3aa: CASSLSPGLREQYF
CDR3nt: TGTGCCAGCAGCTTGTCTCCAGGACTACGCGAGCAGTACTTC
abundance: many
v_gene: TRBV5-6
j_gene: TRBJ2-7
d_gene: NA

CDR3aa: CAWSFGGGNQPQHF
CDR3nt: TGTGCCTGGAGTTTCGGGGGAGGCAATCAGCCCCAGCATTTT
abundance: NA
v_gene: TRBV30
j_gene: TRBJ1-5
d_gene: NA

CDR3aa: CASSIGWTPLTEAFF
CDR3nt: TGTGCCAGTAGTATAGGTTGGACACCCCTCACTGAAGCTTTCTTT
abundance: many
v_gene: TRBV19
j_gene: TRBJ1-1
d_gene: NA

CDR3aa: CASSFPGGWGYTF
CDR3nt: TGTGCCAGCAGTTTTCCAGGGGGCTGGGGCTACACCTTC
abundance: many
v_gene: TRBV28
j_gene: TRBJ1-2
d_gene: TRBD1

CDR3aa: CSAPAPGFSAYEQYF
CDR3nt: TGCAGTGCTCCGGCACCAGGGTTTTCGGCCTACGAGCAGTACTTC
abundance: many
v_gene: TRBV20-1
j_gene: TRBJ2-7
d_gene: NA

CDR3aa: CASTLTANLAHEQYF
CDR3nt: TGTGCCAGTACCCTAACAGCGAACCTCGCCCACGAGCAGTACTTC
abundance: many
v_gene: TRBV19
j_gene: TRBJ2-7
d_gene: NA

CDR3aa: CASSARQGQGLNEQFF
CDR3nt: TGTGCCAGCAGCGCCCGACAGGGACAAGGACTCAATGAGCAGTTCTTC
abundance: NA
v_gene: TRBV9
j_gene: TRBJ2-1
d_gene: TRBD1

CDR3aa: CASSPLAAGITDTQYF
CDR3nt: TGTGCCAGCTCACCGCTGGCAGCGGGGATCACAGATACGCAGTATTTT
abundance: many
v_gene: TRBV18
j_gene: TRBJ2-3
d_gene: TRBD2

CDR3aa: CATSESGTEAFF
CDR3nt: TGTGCCACCAGTGAATCTGGGACAGAAGCTTTCTTT
abundance: many
v_gene: TRBV24-1
j_gene: TRBJ1-1
d_gene: NA

CDR3aa: CASSLAQITDTQYF
CDR3nt: TGTGCCAGCAGCTTAGCGCAGATCACAGATACGCAGTATTTT
abundance: many
v_gene: TRBV7-2
j_gene: TRBJ2-3
d_gene: NA

CDR3aa: CASSPAGGYNQPQHF
CDR3nt: TGTGCCAGCAGCCCGGCAGGGGGATACAATCAGCCCCAGCACTTT
abundance: few
v_gene: TRBV6-1
j_gene: TRBJ1-5
d_gene: TRBD1

CDR3aa: CASSQVYDTEAFF
CDR3nt: TGCGCCAGCAGCCAAGTTTACGACACTGAAGCTTTCTTT
abundance: NA
v_gene: TRBV4-3
j_gene: TRBJ1-1
d_gene: NA

CDR3aa: CASRPGYSSYGYTF
CDR3nt: TGTGCCAGCAGGCCAGGGTACTCTTCCTATGGCTACACCTTC
abundance: many
v_gene: TRBV2
j_gene: TRBJ1-2
d_gene: NA

CDR3aa: CATSLRTVFTVSYNSPLHF
CDR3nt: TGTGCCACCTCCCTGAGGACAGTTTTTACCGTCTCCTATAATTCACCCCTCCACTTT
abundance: many
v_gene: TRBV15
j_gene: TRBJ1-6
d_gene: NA

CDR3aa: CASSESTPSGELFF
CDR3nt: TGTGCCAGCAGTGAAAGTACACCGTCCGGGGAGCTGTTTTTT
abundance: many
v_gene: TRBV9
j_gene: TRBJ2-2
d_gene: NA

CDR3aa: CASSFRTGVYNHTDTQYF
CDR3nt: TGCGCCAGCAGCTTCAGGACAGGGGTATACAACCATACAGATACGCAGTATTTT
abundance: many
v_gene: TRBV5-1
j_gene: TRBJ2-3
d_gene: TRBD1

CDR3aa: CASSMVGGGELFF
CDR3nt: TGTGCCAGCAGTATGGTAGGGGGCGGGGAGCTGTTTTTT
abundance: many
v_gene: TRBV6-1
j_gene: TRBJ2-2
d_gene: NA

CDR3aa: CASSLYGGRETQYF
CDR3nt: TGTGCCAGCAGCTTATACGGGGGAAGGGAGACCCAGTACTTC
abundance: many
v_gene: TRBV7-3
j_gene: TRBJ2-5
d_gene: NA

CDR3aa: CSAIGGIEQYF
CDR3nt: TGTAGTGCTATTGGAGGGATCGAGCAGTACTTC
abundance: NA
v_gene: TRBV20-1
j_gene: TRBJ2-7
d_gene: NA

CDR3aa: CSARSDADRGREAFF
CDR3nt: TGCAGTGCTAGGTCGGACGCGGACAGGGGAAGGGAAGCTTTCTTT
abundance: many
v_gene: TRBV20-1
j_gene: TRBJ1-1
d_gene: TRBD1

CDR3aa: CASRGFGGTDTQYF
CDR3nt: TGTGCCAGCCGGGGGTTCGGAGGCACAGATACGCAGTATTTT
abundance: NA
v_gene: TRBV5-6
j_gene: TRBJ2-3
d_gene: NA

CDR3aa: CASSLEQGTTEAFF
CDR3nt: TGTGCCAGCAGTTTGGAACAGGGAACGACTGAAGCTTTCTTT
abundance: many
v_gene: TRBV27
j_gene: TRBJ1-1
d_gene: NA

CDR3aa: CAINGRGCADTQYF
CDR3nt: TGTGCCATCAATGGGCGGGGGTGCGCAGATACGCAGTATTTT
abundance: few
v_gene: TRBV10-3
j_gene: TRBJ2-3
d_gene: TRBD2

CDR3aa: CASSSAGFNEKLFF
CDR3nt: TGCGCCAGCAGCTCCGCAGGTTTCAATGAAAAACTGTTTTTT
abundance: many
v_gene: TRBV5-1
j_gene: TRBJ1-4
d_gene: NA

CDR3aa: CASSQSWGAYNEQFF
CDR3nt: TGTGCCAGCAGCCAGTCGTGGGGTGCCTACAATGAGCAGTTCTTC
abundance: NA
v_gene: TRBV11-2
j_gene: TRBJ2-1
d_gene: NA

CDR3aa: CASSLHSGGGSGDTQYF
CDR3nt: TGTGCCAGCAGCTTGCATAGCGGGGGGGGCTCAGGGGATACGCAGTATTTT
abundance: many
v_gene: TRBV7-3
j_gene: TRBJ2-3
d_gene: TRBD2

CDR3aa: CASSNPAYGYTF
CDR3nt: TGTGCCAGCAGTAATCCGGCCTATGGCTACACCTTC
abundance: many
v_gene: TRBV6-2/TRBV6-3
j_gene: TRBJ1-2
d_gene: NA

CDR3aa: CASTLALLAGGPVETQYF
CDR3nt: TGTGCCAGCACCCTGGCCCTATTAGCGGGGGGGCCAGTGGAGACCCAGTACTTC
abundance: many
v_gene: TRBV5-8
j_gene: TRBJ2-5
d_gene: TRBD2

CDR3aa: CSARDMGARNTEAFF
CDR3nt: TGCAGTGCTAGAGACATGGGGGCTAGGAACACTGAAGCTTTCTTT
abundance: many
v_gene: TRBV20-1
j_gene: TRBJ1-1
d_gene: NA

CDR3aa: CASRGQGGVDDYTF
CDR3nt: TGTGCCAGCAGGGGACAGGGTGGGGTTGATGACTACACCTTC
abundance: many
v_gene: TRBV12-3/TRBV12-4
j_gene: TRBJ1-2
d_gene: TRBD1

CDR3aa: CASSLDTHTEELFF
CDR3nt: TGTGCCAGCAGTTTAGACACGCACACCGAGGAGCTGTTTTTT
abundance: few
v_gene: TRBV27
j_gene: TRBJ2-2
d_gene: NA

CDR3aa: CASRDSSSGALGNEQFF
CDR3nt: TGTGCCAGCAGGGACTCATCATCGGGGGCCCTTGGAAATGAGCAGTTCTTC
abundance: many
v_gene: TRBV6-1
j_gene: TRBJ2-1
d_gene: NA